This T cell receptor (beta chain) is drawn from a study of cytomegalovirus exposure and HLA in healthy donors. PCR amplification relied on 60 Vbeta primers (plus 13 Jbeta primers). The table came from immunoSEQ multiplex PCR; TCRdb's copy has only in-frame clones and leaves some out. The data show about 130,000 clones, 79% seen once. The sample comprised PBMCs. The receptor's source is a man younger than 30 in good health and CMV-seronegative.

The CDR3 reads CASSIRRSGDRTDTQYF. The CDR3 DNA follows: TGTGCCAGTAGTATCCGCCGGAGTGGGGACAGAACAGATACGCAGTATTTT. This chain uses TRBV19 with TRBJ2-3, with 7 bases that match TRBD1. V shed 3 bases and J 3 bases; nucleotides not matched to a gene: 12. CDR3 size: 17 residues. The germline V gene encodes CDR1 LNHDA and CDR2 SQIVND (reference sequence).